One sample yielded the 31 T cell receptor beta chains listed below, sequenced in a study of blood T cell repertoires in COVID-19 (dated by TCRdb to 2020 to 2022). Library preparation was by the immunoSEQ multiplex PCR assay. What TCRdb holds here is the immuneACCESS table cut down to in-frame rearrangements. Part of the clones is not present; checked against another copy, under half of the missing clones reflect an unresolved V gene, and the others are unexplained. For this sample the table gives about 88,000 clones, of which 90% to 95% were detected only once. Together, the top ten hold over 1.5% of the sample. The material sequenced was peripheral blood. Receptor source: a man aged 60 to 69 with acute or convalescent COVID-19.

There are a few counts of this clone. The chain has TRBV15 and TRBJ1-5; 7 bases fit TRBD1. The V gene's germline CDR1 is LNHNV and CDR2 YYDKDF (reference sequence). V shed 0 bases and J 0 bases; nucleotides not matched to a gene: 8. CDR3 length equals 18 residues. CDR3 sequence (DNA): TGTGCCACCAGCAGAGACTCCAATACAGGGGATAGCAATCAGCCCCAGCATTTT. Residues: CATSRDSNTGDSNQPQHF.

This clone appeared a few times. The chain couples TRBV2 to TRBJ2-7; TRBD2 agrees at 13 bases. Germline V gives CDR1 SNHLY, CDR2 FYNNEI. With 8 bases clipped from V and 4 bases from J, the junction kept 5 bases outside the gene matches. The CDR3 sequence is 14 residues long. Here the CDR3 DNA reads TGTGCCAGCGGGGAGGGACTAGCGGGATACGAGCAGTACTTC. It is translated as CASGEGLAGYEQYF.

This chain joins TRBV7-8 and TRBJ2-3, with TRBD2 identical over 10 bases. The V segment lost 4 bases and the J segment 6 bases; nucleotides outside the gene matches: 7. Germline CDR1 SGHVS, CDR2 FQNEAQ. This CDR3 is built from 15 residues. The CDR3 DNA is TGTGCCAGCAGCTACAAAGCGGGAGGGCCCGATACGCAGTATTTT. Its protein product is CASSYKAGGPDTQYF.

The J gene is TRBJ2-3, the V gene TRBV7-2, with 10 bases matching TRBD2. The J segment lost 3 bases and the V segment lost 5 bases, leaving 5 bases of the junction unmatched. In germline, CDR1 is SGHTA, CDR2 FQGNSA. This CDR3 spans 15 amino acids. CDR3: CASSHPAGGTDTQYF. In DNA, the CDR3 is TGTGCCAGCAGCCACCCAGCGGGAGGGACAGATACGCAGTATTTT.

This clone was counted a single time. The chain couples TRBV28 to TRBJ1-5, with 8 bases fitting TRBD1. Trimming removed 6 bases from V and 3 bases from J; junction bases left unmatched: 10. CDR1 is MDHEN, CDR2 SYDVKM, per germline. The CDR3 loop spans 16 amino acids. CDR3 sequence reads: CASSRSGTGPNQPQHF. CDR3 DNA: TGTGCCAGCAGCCGCTCCGGGACAGGCCCCAATCAGCCCCAGCATTTT. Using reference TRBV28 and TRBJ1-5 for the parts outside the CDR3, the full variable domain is DVKVTQSSRYLVKRTGEKVFLECVQDMDHENMFWYRQDPGLGLRLIYFSYDVKMKEKGDIPEGYSVSREKKERFSLILESASTNQTSMYLCASSRSGTGPNQPQHFGDGTRLSIL.

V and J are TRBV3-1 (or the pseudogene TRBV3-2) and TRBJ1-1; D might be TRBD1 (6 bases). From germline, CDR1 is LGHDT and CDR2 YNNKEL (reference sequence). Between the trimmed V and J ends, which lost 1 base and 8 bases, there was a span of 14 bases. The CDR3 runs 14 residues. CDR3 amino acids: CASSQGAGVVEAFF. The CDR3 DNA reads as TGTGCCAGCAGCCAAGGGGCAGGGGTGGTAGAAGCTTTCTTT.

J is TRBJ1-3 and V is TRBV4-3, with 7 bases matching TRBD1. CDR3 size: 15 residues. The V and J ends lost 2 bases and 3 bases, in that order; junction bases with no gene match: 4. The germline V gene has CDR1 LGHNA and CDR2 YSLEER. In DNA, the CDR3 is TGCGCCAGCAGCCAACAGGGGGATGGTGGAAACACCATATATTTT. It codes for CASSQQGDGGNTIYF.

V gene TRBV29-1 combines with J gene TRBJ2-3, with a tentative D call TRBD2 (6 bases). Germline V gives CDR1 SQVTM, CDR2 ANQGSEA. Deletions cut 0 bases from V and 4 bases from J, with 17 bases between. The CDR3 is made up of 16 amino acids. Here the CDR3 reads CSVEDQGQRASDTQYF. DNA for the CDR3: TGCAGCGTTGAAGATCAAGGCCAGCGGGCCTCAGATACGCAGTATTTT.

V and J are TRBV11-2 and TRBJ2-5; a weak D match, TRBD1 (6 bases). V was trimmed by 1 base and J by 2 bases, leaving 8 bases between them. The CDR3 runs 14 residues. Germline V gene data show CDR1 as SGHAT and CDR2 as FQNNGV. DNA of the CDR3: TGTGCCAGCAGCTTAGCACAGGGACAAGAGACCCAGTACTTC. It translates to CASSLAQGQETQYF.

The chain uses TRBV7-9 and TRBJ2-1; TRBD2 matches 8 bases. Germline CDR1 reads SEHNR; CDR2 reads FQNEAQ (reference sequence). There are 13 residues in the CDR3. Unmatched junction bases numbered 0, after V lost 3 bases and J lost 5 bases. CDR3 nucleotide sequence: TGTGCCAGCAGCTTCGGGGGGGACAATGAGCAGTTCTTC. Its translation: CASSFGGDNEQFF.

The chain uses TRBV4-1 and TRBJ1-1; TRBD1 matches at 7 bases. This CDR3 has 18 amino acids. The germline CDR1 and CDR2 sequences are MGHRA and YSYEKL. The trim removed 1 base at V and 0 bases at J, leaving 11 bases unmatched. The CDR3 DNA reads TGCGCCAGCAGCCAAGTACAGGGGAAACGAGGCATGAACACTGAAGCTTTCTTT. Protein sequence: CASSQVQGKRGMNTEAFF.

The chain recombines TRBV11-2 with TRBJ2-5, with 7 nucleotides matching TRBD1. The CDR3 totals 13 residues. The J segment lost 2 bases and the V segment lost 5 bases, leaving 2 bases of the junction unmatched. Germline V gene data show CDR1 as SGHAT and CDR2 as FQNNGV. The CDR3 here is CASSRDRQETQYF. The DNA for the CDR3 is TGTGCCAGCAGCCGGGACAGACAAGAGACCCAGTACTTC.

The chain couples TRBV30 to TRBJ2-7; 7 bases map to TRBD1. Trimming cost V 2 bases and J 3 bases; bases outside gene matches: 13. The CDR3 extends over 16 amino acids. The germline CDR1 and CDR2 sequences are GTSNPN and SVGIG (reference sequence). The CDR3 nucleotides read TGTGCCTGGAGTACTACGACAGGGCCTCGCGGCTACGAGCAGTACTTC. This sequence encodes CAWSTTTGPRGYEQYF.

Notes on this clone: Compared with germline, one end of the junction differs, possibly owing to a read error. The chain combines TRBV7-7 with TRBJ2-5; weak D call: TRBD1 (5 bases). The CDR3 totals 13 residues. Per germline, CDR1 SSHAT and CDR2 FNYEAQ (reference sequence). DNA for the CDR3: TGTGCTAGCAGCTTGAATCGACAGGAGACCCAGTACTTC. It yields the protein CASSLNRQETQYF.

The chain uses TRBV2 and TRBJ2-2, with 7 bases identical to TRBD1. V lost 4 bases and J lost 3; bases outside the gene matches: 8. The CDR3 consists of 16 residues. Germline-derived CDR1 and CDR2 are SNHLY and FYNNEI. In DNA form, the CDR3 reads TGTGCCAGCAGTGCTCCGACAGGGTGGGACACCGGGGAGCTGTTTTTT. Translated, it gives CASSAPTGWDTGELFF.

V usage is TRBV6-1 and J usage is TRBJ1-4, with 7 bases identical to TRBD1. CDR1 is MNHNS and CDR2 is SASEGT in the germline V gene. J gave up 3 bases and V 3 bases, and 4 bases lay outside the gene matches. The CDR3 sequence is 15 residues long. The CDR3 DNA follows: TGTGCCAGCAGTGACGGGACAGAGGCTAATGAAAAACTGTTTTTT. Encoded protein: CASSDGTEANEKLFF.

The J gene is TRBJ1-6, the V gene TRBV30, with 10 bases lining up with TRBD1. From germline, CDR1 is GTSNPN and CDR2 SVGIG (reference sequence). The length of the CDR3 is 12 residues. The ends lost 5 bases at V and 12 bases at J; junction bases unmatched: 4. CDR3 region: CAWGTGAGPLHF. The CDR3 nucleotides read TGTGCCTGGGGGACAGGGGCCGGACCCCTCCACTTT.

The CDR3 DNA reads TGTGCCAGCAGCCCCTCCGGGGGGCGCGACACCTTC. This gives the protein CASSPSGGRDTF. The chain employs TRBV9 and TRBJ1-2, with D possibly TRBD1 on 6 matching bases. The CDR3 contains 12 residues. V was cut by 4 bases and J by 12 bases, with 16 bases left in between. The germline gives CDR1 SGDLS, CDR2 YYNGEE.

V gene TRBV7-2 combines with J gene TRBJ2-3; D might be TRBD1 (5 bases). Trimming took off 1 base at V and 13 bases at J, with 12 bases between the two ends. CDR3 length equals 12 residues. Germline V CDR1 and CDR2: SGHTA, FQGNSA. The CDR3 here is CASSLDQGLKYF. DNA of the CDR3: TGTGCCAGCAGCTTAGATCAGGGTTTGAAGTATTTT.

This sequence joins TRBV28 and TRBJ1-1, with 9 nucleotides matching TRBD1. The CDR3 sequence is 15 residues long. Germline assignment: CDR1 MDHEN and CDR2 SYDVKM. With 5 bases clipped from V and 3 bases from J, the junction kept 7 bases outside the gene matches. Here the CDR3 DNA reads TGTGCCAGCAGTCCCCGGGACAGGGAAGACACTGAAGCTTTCTTT. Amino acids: CASSPRDREDTEAFF.

The CDR3 reads CASSQDSIGTGDSRTYEQYF. The CDR3 nucleotides read TGTGCCAGCAGCCAAGATTCCATTGGGACAGGGGACAGCAGAACCTACGAGCAGTACTTC. The rearrangement uses TRBV3-1 (or the pseudogene TRBV3-2) and TRBJ2-7; 10 nucleotides align to TRBD1. In germline, CDR1 is LGHDT, CDR2 YNNKEL (reference sequence). The J segment lost 2 bases and the V segment lost 0 bases, leaving 16 bases of the junction unmatched. CDR3 length: 20 amino acids.

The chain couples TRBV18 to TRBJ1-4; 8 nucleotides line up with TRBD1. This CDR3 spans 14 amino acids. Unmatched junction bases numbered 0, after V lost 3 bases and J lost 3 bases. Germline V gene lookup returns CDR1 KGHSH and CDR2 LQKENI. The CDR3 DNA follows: TGTGCCAGCTCACCGACAGGGGCTAATGAAAAACTGTTTTTT. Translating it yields CASSPTGANEKLFF.

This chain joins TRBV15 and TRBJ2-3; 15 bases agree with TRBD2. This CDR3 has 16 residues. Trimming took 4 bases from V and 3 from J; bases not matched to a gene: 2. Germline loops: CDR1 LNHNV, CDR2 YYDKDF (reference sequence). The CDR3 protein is CATSTGTSGRTDTQYF. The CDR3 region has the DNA TGTGCCACCAGCACGGGGACTAGCGGGAGGACAGATACGCAGTATTTT.

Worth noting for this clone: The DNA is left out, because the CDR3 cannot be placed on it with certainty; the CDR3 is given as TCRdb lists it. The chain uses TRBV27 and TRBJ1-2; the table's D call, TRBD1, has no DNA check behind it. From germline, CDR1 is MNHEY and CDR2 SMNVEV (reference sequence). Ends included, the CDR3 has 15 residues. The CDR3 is CASSSSGQGAYGYTF.

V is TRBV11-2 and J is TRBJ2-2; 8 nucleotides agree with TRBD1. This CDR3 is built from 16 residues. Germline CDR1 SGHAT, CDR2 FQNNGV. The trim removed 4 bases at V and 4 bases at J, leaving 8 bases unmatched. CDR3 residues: CASSYGTGGSTGELFF. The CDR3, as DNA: TGTGCCAGCAGCTACGGGACAGGAGGTAGCACCGGGGAGCTGTTTTTT.

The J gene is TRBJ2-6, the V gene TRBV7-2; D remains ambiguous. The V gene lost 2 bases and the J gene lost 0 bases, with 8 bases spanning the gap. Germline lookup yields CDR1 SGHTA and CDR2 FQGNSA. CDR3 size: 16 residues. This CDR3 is CASSLTESSGANVLTF. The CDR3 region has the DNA TGTGCCAGCAGCTTAACGGAGAGCTCTGGGGCCAACGTCCTGACTTTC.

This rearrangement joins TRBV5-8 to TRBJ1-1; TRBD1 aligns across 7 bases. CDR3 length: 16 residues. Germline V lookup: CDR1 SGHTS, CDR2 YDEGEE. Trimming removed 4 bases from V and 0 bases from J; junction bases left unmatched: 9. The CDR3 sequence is CASSLPEGQLNTEAFF. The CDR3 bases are TGTGCCAGCAGCCTGCCAGAGGGACAGCTGAACACTGAAGCTTTCTTT.

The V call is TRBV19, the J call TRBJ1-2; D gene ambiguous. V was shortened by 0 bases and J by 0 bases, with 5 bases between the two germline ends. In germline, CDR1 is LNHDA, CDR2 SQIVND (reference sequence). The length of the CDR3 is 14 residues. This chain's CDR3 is CASSIDRANYGYTF. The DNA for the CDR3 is TGTGCCAGTAGTATAGATCGGGCTAACTATGGCTACACCTTC.

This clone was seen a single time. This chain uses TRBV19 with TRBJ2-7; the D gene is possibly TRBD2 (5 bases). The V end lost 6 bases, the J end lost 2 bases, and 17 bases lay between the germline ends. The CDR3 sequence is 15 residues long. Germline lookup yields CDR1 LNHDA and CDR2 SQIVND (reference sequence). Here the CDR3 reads CASRAPGLGAYEQYF. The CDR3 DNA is TGTGCCAGTAGAGCCCCGGGGTTAGGCGCCTACGAGCAGTACTTC.

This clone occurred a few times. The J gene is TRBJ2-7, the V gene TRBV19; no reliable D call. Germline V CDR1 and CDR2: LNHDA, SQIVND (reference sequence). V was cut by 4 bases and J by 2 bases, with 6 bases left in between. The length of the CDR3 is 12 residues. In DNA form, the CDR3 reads TGTGCCAGTAGTAACAGAACCTACGAGCAGTACTTC. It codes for CASSNRTYEQYF.

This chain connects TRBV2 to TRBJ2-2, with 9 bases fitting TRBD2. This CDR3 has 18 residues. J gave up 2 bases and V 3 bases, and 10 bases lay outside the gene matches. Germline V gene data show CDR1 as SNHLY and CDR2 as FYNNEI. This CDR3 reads CASSDSGETSGNTGELFF. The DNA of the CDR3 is TGTGCCAGCAGTGATTCAGGGGAGACTAGCGGTAACACCGGGGAGCTGTTTTTT.